The TCR beta chain described here comes from a study of Ad26.COV2.S vaccination and SARS-CoV-2 variants. Study overall: The vaccine Ad26.COV2.S was put into the muscle once, or twice with 56 days between.

Study conclusions and caveats: The study found similar non-spike TCR breadth in vaccine and placebo recipients.

Clones were read by immunoSEQ multiplex PCR, and TCRdb kept only the in-frame ones, dropping some. The sample yields roughly 350,000 clones, roughly 90% seen once. Looked up from germline, CDR1 is MRHNA and CDR2 is SNTAGT. The ends lost 4 bases at V and 4 bases at J; junction bases unmatched: 5. This CDR3 region has 14 residues. About this clone: Its antigen remains unidentified.

Treatment specified: 15 to 20 received Ad26.COV2.S at low or high dose, single or two shots; about five received placebo; per-sample allocation not given. Each sample was drawn 63 days after the first injection (of vaccine or placebo). Boston supplied an adult donor aged 18-55 years. The study used a vaccine consisting of an Ad26 vector that expressed Wuhan-strain SARS-CoV-2 spike. The clonotype was recovered from a person between 18 and 65 years old who received the Ad26.COV2.S COVID-19 vaccine or a placebo. The V gene is TRBV6-4, the J gene TRBJ1-1, with 8 nucleotides matching TRBD1. This specimen consisted of peripheral blood, obtained in a trial of Ad26.COV2.S vaccine versus placebo. In DNA, the CDR3 is TGTGCCAGCAGTGTTGACAGGGGAGGCACTGAAGCTTTCTTT. Protein product: CASSVDRGGTEAFF.